Below are 3 T cell receptor beta chains sequenced from a single sample in a study of T cells expressing NK-cell markers. Reanalyzing the 5' RACE reads, TCRdb keeps one entry per CDR3 protein, without DNA. Its table records 200,000 to 300,000 distinct CDR3 sequences. What was sequenced was blood T cells: a sorted CD56 or NKG2C T cell subset, CD4+ or CD8+ T cells, or bulk PBMC T cells (not recorded which). These receptors were obtained from a young man in good health.

V and J are TRBV11-3 and TRBJ2-7; checking the TCRdb D call of TRBD2 is not possible without DNA. CDR1 and CDR2 from the germline V gene are SGHNT and YENEEA. The CDR3 covers 18 residues. The CDR3 here is CASSLGGFGQLPSYEQYF.

The chain joins TRBV20-1 to TRBJ2-1; TCRdb picks TRBD2, but there is no DNA to check that call. This CDR3 has 14 amino acids. From germline, CDR1 is DFQATT and CDR2 SNEGSKA (reference sequence). This CDR3 reads CSANVAEAYNEQFF.

The chain combines TRBV7-2 with TRBJ2-5; TCRdb's D call of TRBD1 is untestable without DNA. Germline assignment: CDR1 SGHTA and CDR2 FQGNSA. This CDR3 has 15 amino acids. CDR3 in amino acids: CASSRDRGIFETQYF.